The text below deals with one T cell receptor beta chain. The antigen remains undetermined. The data are from a study of cytomegalovirus exposure and HLA in healthy donors. Study-level findings and limits: Associated with cytomegalovirus, according to the listing, were around 170 TCR beta chains.

The data were produced by immunoSEQ multiplex PCR, yet TCRdb's version contains in-frame clones alone and is incomplete. The sample has 200,000 to 250,000 clones; around 86% are singletons. The sequenced material came from PBMCs. This receptor was identified in a woman between 18 and 29 years old in good health and CMV-seropositive.

The CDR3 spells CASSLARAYNEQFF. CDR3 DNA: TGCGCCAGCAGCCTAGCGAGGGCCTACAATGAGCAGTTCTTC. The rearrangement links TRBV5-1 to TRBJ2-1; TRBD2 is a possible D gene (6 bases). The germline V gene encodes CDR1 SGHRS and CDR2 YFSETQ. V was shortened by 4 bases and J by 2 bases, with 10 bases between the two germline ends. The CDR3 contains 14 residues.